These 15 T cell receptor beta chains originate from one sample sequenced in a study of molecular identifiers for immune sequencing clone quantification. TCRdb re-derived calls from the PCR reads in MiXCR, one entry per CDR3 protein. Of approximately 550,000 distinct CDR3 sequences in the sample, around a fifth were seen once. The specimen sequenced was naive CD8+ T cells from blood, with Jurkat cell RNA spiked in. This sample's subset: FACS-sorted CD8+CD4-CCR7+CD45RA+ naive T cells. Receptors were obtained from a human donor in good health. Some libraries in this study had Jurkat cell RNA spiked in.

This clonotype was seen repeatedly, ten times or more. V and J are TRBV29-1 and TRBJ1-1; D perhaps matches TRBD1 (6 bases). CDR3 length: 15 amino acids. Looked up from germline, CDR1 is SQVTM and CDR2 is ANQGSEA. Trimming pared 4 bases from V and 5 bases from J, leaving 20 bases between. The CDR3: CSVVSWGLGGTEAFF. The CDR3 DNA reads as TGCAGCGTTGTATCATGGGGACTAGGGGGGACTGAAGCTTTCTTT.

With regard to this clonotype: A much bigger clone sits one base away, suggesting this may be a read error. The V call is TRBV20-1, the J call TRBJ1-1; D might be TRBD1 (6 bases). Germline loops: CDR1 DFQATT, CDR2 SNEGSKA (reference sequence). The length of the CDR3 is 14 residues. CDR3 sequence reads: CSARDDRTNTGAFF. CDR3 nucleotides: TGCAGTGCTAGAGACGACAGGACGAACACTGGAGCTTTCTTT.

This chain links TRBV11-3 with TRBJ1-1; D unclear. Trimming left V 2 bases short and J 3 bases short, with 19 bases between. CDR1 is SGHNT, CDR2 YENEEA, per germline. This CDR3 has 17 residues. CDR3: CASSLLSRLSMDTEAFF. The CDR3 DNA follows: TGTGCCAGCAGCTTATTGTCTCGGCTTTCAATGGACACTGAAGCTTTCTTT.

This clonotype was seen a few times. This chain connects TRBV27 to TRBJ2-5; 8 bases are a match to TRBD2. The CDR3 is 16 amino acids. Germline V gene data show CDR1 as MNHEY and CDR2 as SMNVEV (reference sequence). J gave up 2 bases and V 4 bases, and 9 bases lay outside the gene matches. CDR3 sequence reads: CASSSSAGDGQETQYF. CDR3 nucleotide sequence: TGTGCCAGCAGTTCTTCAGCGGGGGACGGACAAGAGACCCAGTACTTC.

The V and J genes are TRBV28 and TRBJ2-3; possibly TRBD1 for D (6 bases). The germline V and J ends were trimmed by 3 bases and 0 bases, with 16 bases remaining between them. In germline, CDR1 is MDHEN, CDR2 SYDVKM. CDR3 length: 17 amino acids. The CDR3 reads CASSFELDSTSTDTQYF. For the CDR3, the DNA is TGTGCCAGCAGTTTCGAACTGGACAGCACTAGCACAGATACGCAGTATTTT.

This clonotype was seen once. The CDR3 spells CASSFGRGYEQFF. The CDR3 bases are TGTGCCAGCAGTTTTGGCAGGGGATACGAGCAGTTCTTC. This chain connects TRBV12-3 or TRBV12-4 to TRBJ2-7; D may be TRBD1 (6 bases). Judging by the DNA end, TRBJ2-1 fits better; the J call may be wrong. This CDR3 is built from 13 residues.

This clonotype was counted at least ten times. The chain links TRBV6-5 to TRBJ2-5; 12 bases are a match to TRBD2. The CDR3 consists of 13 residues. The V gene end was trimmed by 10 bases and the J gene end by 3 bases; junction bases not matched to a gene: 3. CDR1 and CDR2 (germline): MNHEY, SVGAGI. CDR3 sequence: CATRLAGEETQYF. Written as DNA, the CDR3 is TGTGCCACCAGACTAGCGGGAGAAGAGACCCAGTACTTC.

In its sample, this clonotype was seen many times. This chain uses TRBV15 with TRBJ2-3; D ambiguous. CDR1 is LNHNV and CDR2 is YYDKDF in the germline V gene (reference sequence). The CDR3 covers 16 residues. Trimming took off 1 base at V and 1 base at J, with 12 bases between the two ends. The CDR3: CATSRGGLPGTDTQYF. CDR3 coding DNA: TGTGCCACCAGCAGAGGGGGTCTACCCGGCACAGATACGCAGTATTTT.

This clonotype was seen a few times. The chain is built from TRBV30 and TRBJ1-5; the D is unclear. The germline gives CDR1 GTSNPN, CDR2 SVGIG (reference sequence). The length of the CDR3 is 13 residues. Trimming took off 2 bases at V and 0 bases at J, with 5 bases between the two ends. The CDR3 coding sequence is TGTGCCTGGAGTCAGAATAGCAATCAGCCCCAGCATTTT. Protein: CAWSQNSNQPQHF.

The rearrangement links TRBV27 to TRBJ2-1; 8 bases map to TRBD2. The CDR3 length is 15 residues. With 5 bases clipped from V and 1 base from J, the junction kept 4 bases outside the gene matches. Germline CDR1 and CDR2: MNHEY and SMNVEV (reference sequence). The CDR3 loop is CASSPREGSYNEQFF. The CDR3 bases are TGTGCCAGCAGTCCCCGGGAGGGTTCCTACAATGAGCAGTTCTTC.

In its sample, this clonotype was seen a few times. Here the CDR3 DNA reads TGTGCCAGCAGTACCAAGGGGACGGGGCTGGTGCGGAATGAGCAGTTCTTC. Translating it yields CASSTKGTGLVRNEQFF. V gene TRBV2 combines with J gene TRBJ2-1; either TRBD1 or TRBD2 may supply D (5 bases each). The CDR3 runs 17 residues. Germline V lookup: CDR1 SNHLY, CDR2 FYNNEI. Trimming took off 5 bases at V and 7 bases at J, with 24 bases between the two ends. The whole variable domain, remainder taken from reference TRBV2 and TRBJ2-1, is EPEVTQTPSHQVTQMGQEVILRCVPISNHLYFYWYRQILGQKVEFLVSFYNNEISEKSEIFDDQFSVERPDGSNFTLKIRSTKLEDSAMYFCASSTKGTGLVRNEQFFGPGTRLTVL.

Concerning this clonotype itself: A much larger clone is a single base away; this may be a read error. The chain joins TRBV6-6 to TRBJ1-1; D gene ambiguous. Per germline, CDR1 MNHNY and CDR2 SVGAGI (reference sequence). The V end was cut by 7 bases, the J end by 1 base, with 10 bases between. The CDR3 runs to 13 residues. Written as DNA, the CDR3 is TGTGCCAGCACGGAAGGACCGAACACTGAAGCTTTCTTT. Encoded protein: CASTEGPNTEAFF.

The sample holds many counts of this clonotype. V and J are TRBV19 and TRBJ2-3; D is possibly TRBD1 (6 bases). Germline-derived CDR1 and CDR2 are LNHDA and SQIVND (reference sequence). This CDR3 has 16 residues. Trimming took 4 bases from V and 6 from J, leaving 20 bases between them. CDR3 sequence: CASSNGQRSFLDTQYF. The CDR3 DNA sequence: TGTGCCAGTAGTAACGGACAGCGCAGTTTCCTCGATACGCAGTATTTT.

V is TRBV7-6 and J is TRBJ2-6; D not certain. Germline assignment: CDR1 SGHVS and CDR2 FNYEAQ. Trimming took off 4 bases at V and 0 bases at J, with 10 bases between the two ends. This CDR3 region has 16 residues. For the CDR3, the DNA is TGTGCCAGCAGCTCCGCTAGGGACTCTGGGGCCAACGTCCTGACTTTC. Its translation is CASSSARDSGANVLTF.

This clonotype was detected only a few times. The chain couples TRBV18 to TRBJ2-7; 9 bases agree with TRBD1. Germline lookup yields CDR1 KGHSH and CDR2 LQKENI. The CDR3 is 16 residues long. V shed 3 bases, J shed 3 bases, and the junction held 9 bases outside the gene matches. The CDR3, as DNA: TGTGCCAGCTCACCTGCCGGGACAGGGATGAACTACGAGCAGTACTTC. It encodes CASSPAGTGMNYEQYF.